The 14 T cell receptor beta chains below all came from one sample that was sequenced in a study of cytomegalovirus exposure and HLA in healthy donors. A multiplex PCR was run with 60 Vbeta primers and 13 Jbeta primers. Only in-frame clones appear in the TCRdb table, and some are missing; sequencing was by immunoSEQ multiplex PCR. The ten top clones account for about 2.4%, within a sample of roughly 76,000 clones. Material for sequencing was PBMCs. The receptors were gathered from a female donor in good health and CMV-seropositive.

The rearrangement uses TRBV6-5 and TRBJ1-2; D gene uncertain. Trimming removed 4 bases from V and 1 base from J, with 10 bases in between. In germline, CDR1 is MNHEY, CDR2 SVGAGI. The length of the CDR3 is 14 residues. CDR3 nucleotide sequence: TGTGCCAGCAGTTCCATCACGGTTAACTATGGCTACACCTTC. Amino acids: CASSSITVNYGYTF.

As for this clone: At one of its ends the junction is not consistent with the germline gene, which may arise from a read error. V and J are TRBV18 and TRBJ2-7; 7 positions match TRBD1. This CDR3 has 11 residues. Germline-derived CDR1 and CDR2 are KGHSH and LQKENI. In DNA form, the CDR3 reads TGTGCCAGCTCACAAGGGACAGATCGTTCCTTC. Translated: CASSQGTDRSF.

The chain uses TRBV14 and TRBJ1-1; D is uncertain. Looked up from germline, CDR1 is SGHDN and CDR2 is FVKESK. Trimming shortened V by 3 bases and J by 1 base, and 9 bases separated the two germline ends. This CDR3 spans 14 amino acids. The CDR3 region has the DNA TGTGCCAGCAGCCAGTTCGCTACGAACACTGAAGCTTTCTTT. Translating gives CASSQFATNTEAFF.

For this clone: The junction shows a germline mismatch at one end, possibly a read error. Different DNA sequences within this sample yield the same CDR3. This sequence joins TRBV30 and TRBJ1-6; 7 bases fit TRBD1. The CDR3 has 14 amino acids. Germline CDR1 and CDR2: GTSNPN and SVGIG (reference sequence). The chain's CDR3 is CACKPGQQNSPLHF. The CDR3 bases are TGTGCCTGTAAACCGGGACAGCAAAATTCACCCCTACACTTT.

The CDR3 DNA reads as TGTGCCATCAGTGCCAGGGCGGGAGGTGGCGGAGATACGCAGTATTTT. Translating gives CAISARAGGGGDTQYF. The chain employs TRBV10-3 and TRBJ2-3, with 8 bases aligning to TRBD2. The CDR3 contains 16 residues. Germline CDR1 ENHRY, CDR2 SYGVKD. Unmatched junction bases numbered 11, after V lost 4 bases and J lost 5 bases.

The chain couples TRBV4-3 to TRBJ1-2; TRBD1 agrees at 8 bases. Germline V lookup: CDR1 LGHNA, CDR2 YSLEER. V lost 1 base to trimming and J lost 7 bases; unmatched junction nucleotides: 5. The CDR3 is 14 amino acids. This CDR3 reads CASSQVSTGAGYTF. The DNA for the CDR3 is TGCGCCAGCAGCCAAGTCTCGACAGGGGCTGGCTACACCTTC.

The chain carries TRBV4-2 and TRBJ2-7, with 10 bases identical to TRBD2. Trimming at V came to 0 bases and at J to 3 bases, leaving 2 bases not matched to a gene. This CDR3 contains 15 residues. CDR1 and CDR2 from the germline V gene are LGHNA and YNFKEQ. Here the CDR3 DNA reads TGTGCCAGCAGCCAAGATCCTAGCGGGGGCTACGAGCAGTACTTC. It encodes CASSQDPSGGYEQYF.

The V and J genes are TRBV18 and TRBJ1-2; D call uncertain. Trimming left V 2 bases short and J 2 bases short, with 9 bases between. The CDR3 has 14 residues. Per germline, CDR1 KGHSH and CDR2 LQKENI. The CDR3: CASSPNPRNYGYTF. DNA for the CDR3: TGTGCCAGCTCACCAAACCCGAGAAACTATGGCTACACCTTC.

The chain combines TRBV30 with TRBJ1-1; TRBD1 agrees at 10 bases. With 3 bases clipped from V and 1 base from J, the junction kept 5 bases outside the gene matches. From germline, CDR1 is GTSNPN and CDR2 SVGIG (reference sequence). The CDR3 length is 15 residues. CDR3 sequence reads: CAWRRDRGSNTEAFF. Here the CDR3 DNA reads TGTGCCTGGAGGAGGGACAGGGGCTCGAACACTGAAGCTTTCTTT.

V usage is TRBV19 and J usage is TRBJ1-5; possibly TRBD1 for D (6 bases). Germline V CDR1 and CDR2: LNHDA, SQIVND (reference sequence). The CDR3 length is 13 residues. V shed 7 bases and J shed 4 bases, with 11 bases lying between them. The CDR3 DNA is TGTGCCAGTACCCACAGGGTGAATCAGCCCCAGCATTTT. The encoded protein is CASTHRVNQPQHF.

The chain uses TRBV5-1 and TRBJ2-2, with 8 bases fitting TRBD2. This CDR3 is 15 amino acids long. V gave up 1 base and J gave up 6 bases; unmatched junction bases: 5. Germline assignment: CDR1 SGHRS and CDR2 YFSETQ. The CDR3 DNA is TGCGCCAGCAGCTTGCCAGCGGGGGCTTCCGGGGAGCTGTTTTTT. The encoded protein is CASSLPAGASGELFF.

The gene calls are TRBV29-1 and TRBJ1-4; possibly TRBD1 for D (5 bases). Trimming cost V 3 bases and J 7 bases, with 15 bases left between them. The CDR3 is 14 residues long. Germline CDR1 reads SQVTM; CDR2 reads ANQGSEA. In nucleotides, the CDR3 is TGCAGCGTTGAGGTAGCAGGGTCAGGTGAAAAACTGTTTTTT. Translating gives CSVEVAGSGEKLFF.

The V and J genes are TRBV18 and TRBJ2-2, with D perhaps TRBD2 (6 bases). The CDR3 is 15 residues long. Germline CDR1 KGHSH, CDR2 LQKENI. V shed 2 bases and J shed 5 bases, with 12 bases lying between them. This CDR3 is CASSPEEGRTGELFF. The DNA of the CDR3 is TGTGCCAGCTCACCAGAGGAGGGGAGAACCGGGGAGCTGTTTTTT.

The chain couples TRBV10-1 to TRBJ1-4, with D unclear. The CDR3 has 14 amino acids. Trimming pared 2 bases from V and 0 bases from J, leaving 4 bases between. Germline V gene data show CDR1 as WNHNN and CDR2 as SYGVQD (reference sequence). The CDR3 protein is CASSEHSTNEKLFF. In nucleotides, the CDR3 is TGCGCCAGCAGTGAGCATTCAACTAATGAAAAACTGTTTTTT.